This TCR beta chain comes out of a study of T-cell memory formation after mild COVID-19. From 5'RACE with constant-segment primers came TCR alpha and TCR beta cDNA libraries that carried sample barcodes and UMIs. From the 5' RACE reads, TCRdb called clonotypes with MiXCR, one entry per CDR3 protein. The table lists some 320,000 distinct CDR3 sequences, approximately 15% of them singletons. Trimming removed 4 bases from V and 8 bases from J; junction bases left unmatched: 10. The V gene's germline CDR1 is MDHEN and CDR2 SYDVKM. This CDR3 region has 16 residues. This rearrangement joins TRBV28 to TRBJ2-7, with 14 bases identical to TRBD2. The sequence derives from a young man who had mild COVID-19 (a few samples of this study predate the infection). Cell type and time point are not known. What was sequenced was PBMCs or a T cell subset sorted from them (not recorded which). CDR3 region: CASSSPRLAGGPQQYV. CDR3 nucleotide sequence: TGTGCCAGCAGTTCCCCCCGACTAGCGGGGGGGCCCCAGCAGTACGTC.